The text below deals with one T cell receptor beta chain. Its antigen is as yet unknown. The data were taken from a study of vaccination effects on CD4 cells after COVID-19. As for the study in general: Two-dose BNT162b2 or mRNA-1273 vaccination was given to participants.

Sequenced by immunoSEQ multiplex PCR; TCRdb stores in-frame clones only, minus some. The sample carries about 27,000 clones, 72% recorded once. Using viral peptide pools, the ViraFEST assay grew out antigen-specific CD4+ T cells prior to sequencing. Subsequent to less than 13 days of culture, CD4+ T cells were isolated. Neither prior SARS-CoV-2 infection nor positive nucleocapsid antibodies were present in the vaccine recipients. Study-wide points: Marked clonal contraction was seen late after vaccination (in both infection- and vaccine-induced clones).

Germline V gene data show CDR1 as MNHEY and CDR2 as SVGEGT. Deletions cut 2 bases from V and 4 bases from J, with 18 bases between. This CDR3 has 18 amino acids. The V gene is TRBV6-2 or TRBV6-3, the J gene TRBJ2-6, with a possible D match to TRBD1 (6 bases). The sequence came from a human donor who received a COVID-19 vaccine. Sequencing used CD4+ T cells from PBMCs cultured with SARS-CoV-2 spike peptides, obtained before COVID-19 vaccination. For the CDR3, the DNA is TGTGCCAGCAGTTACAACCCGGCACAGGGTTCAGGGGCCAACGTCCTGACTTTC. Its translation is CASSYNPAQGSGANVLTF.